These 15 T cell receptor beta chains were sequenced from one sample in a study of Ad26.COV2.S vaccination and SARS-CoV-2 variants. Assay used: immunoSEQ multiplex PCR; TCRdb lists only in-frame clones, some missing. This table has about 350,000 clones, roughly 81% appearing once. Specified treatment: some 20 received Ad26.COV2.S at low or high dose, single or two shots; roughly 5 received placebo; per-sample allocation not given. Day 63 following the first vaccine or placebo injection was when the samples were taken. Sequencing was performed on peripheral blood, taken in a trial of Ad26.COV2.S vaccine versus placebo. Source of these receptors: a person between 18 and 65 years old who received the Ad26.COV2.S COVID-19 vaccine or a placebo.

In DNA form, the CDR3 reads TGTGCCATCAGTGAGTCGCGTTCTAGCGGGTACTACGAGCAGTACTTC. Amino acid sequence: CAISESRSSGYYEQYF. V is TRBV10-3 and J is TRBJ2-7, with 8 bases identical to TRBD2. CDR3 length: 16 residues. The V gene's germline CDR1 is ENHRY and CDR2 SYGVKD. Germline trimming cut 0 bases from V and 3 bases from J; bases unmatched to any gene: 7.

This chain uses TRBV25-1 with TRBJ2-3; D is ambiguous. The CDR3 has 11 amino acids. The ends were cut back, 6 bases at V and 3 bases at J, with 4 bases in the middle. In germline, CDR1 is MGHDK, CDR2 SYGVNS. The CDR3 region has the DNA TGTGCCAGCAGGGTAACAGATACGCAGTATTTT. Translated: CASRVTDTQYF.

The chain uses TRBV11-3 and TRBJ2-2, with 8 bases lining up with TRBD2. This CDR3 has 18 amino acids. V shed 3 bases and J 5 bases; nucleotides not matched to a gene: 14. CDR1 SGHNT and CDR2 YENEEA come from the germline V gene. Here the CDR3 reads CASSFWAQAGAETGELFF. The DNA for the CDR3 is TGTGCCAGCAGCTTTTGGGCCCAAGCGGGAGCGGAGACCGGGGAGCTGTTTTTT.

This sequence joins TRBV6-5 and TRBJ2-7; no definite D call. Germline loops: CDR1 MNHEY, CDR2 SVGAGI. With 8 bases removed from V and 1 base from J, the gap between germline ends came to 12 bases. This CDR3 region has 13 residues. This chain's CDR3 is CASHSQVSYEQYF. In DNA form, the CDR3 reads TGTGCCAGCCACTCCCAGGTGTCCTACGAGCAGTACTTC.

J is TRBJ2-4 and V is TRBV28; D possibly matches TRBD1 or TRBD2 (6 bases each). V dropped 8 bases and J dropped 6 bases, with 17 bases sitting between them. The CDR3 contains 14 residues. Looked up from germline, CDR1 is MDHEN and CDR2 is SYDVKM. The CDR3 DNA follows: TGTGCCAGCGGGAGTTGGGGGCGGGGAAACATTCAGTACTTC. Protein: CASGSWGRGNIQYF.

This clone was detected only a few times. The chain employs TRBV5-1 and TRBJ1-6; D remains unclear. V lost 1 base to trimming and J lost 0 bases, with 2 bases between them. The CDR3 covers 14 residues. Germline CDR1 and CDR2: SGHRS and YFSETQ. In DNA form, the CDR3 reads TGCGCCAGCAGCTTGAGCTCCTATAATTCACCCCTCCACTTT. As protein: CASSLSSYNSPLHF.

This rearrangement joins TRBV7-2 to TRBJ2-7; D is perhaps TRBD1 (7 bases). The germline V gene has CDR1 SGHTA and CDR2 FQGNSA. The CDR3 sequence is 16 residues long. Between the trimmed V and J ends, which lost 2 bases and 1 base, there was a span of 15 bases. CDR3 protein: CASSLRAGGSSYEQYF. In DNA form, the CDR3 reads TGTGCCAGCAGCTTAAGGGCAGGGGGGTCGTCCTACGAGCAGTACTTC.

This clone is a singleton in its sample. The chain has TRBV10-3 and TRBJ2-7; 8 bases are shared with TRBD2. The V gene end was trimmed by 7 bases and the J gene end by 5 bases; junction bases not matched to a gene: 7. The CDR3 is 13 residues long. From germline, CDR1 is ENHRY and CDR2 SYGVKD. CDR3 nucleotide sequence: TGTGCCATCACTGCGGGGGGCCGCGACGAGCAGTACTTC. It codes for CAITAGGRDEQYF.

In its sample, this clone was seen a few times. V and J are TRBV6-5 and TRBJ2-1, with 8 bases lining up with TRBD1. The CDR3 loop spans 14 amino acids. Germline V gene sequence: CDR1 MNHEY, CDR2 SVGAGI. V lost 2 bases, J lost 8 bases, and 5 bases stayed unmatched. This chain's CDR3 is CASSYRTGIDEQFF. In nucleotides, the CDR3 is TGTGCCAGCAGTTACCGGACAGGGATCGATGAGCAGTTCTTC.

A single count supports this clone. The rearrangement links TRBV5-4 to TRBJ2-5, with 7 bases lining up with TRBD1. V lost 10 bases to trimming and J lost 4 bases; unmatched junction nucleotides: 13. Germline-derived CDR1 and CDR2 are SGHNT and YYREEE (reference sequence). The CDR3 runs 14 residues. CDR3 protein: CASNPTGFRETQYF. CDR3 DNA sequence: TGTGCCTCCAACCCGACAGGGTTTCGAGAGACCCAGTACTTC. Based on the CDR3 plus reference TRBV5-4 and TRBJ2-5, the full variable domain is ETGVTQSPTHLIKTRGQQVTLRCSSQSGHNTVSWYQQALGQGPQFIFQYYREEENGRGNFPPRFSGLQFPNYSSELNVNALELDDSALYLCASNPTGFRETQYFGPGTRLLVL.

This chain connects TRBV10-1 to TRBJ2-7, with a possible D match to TRBD1 (6 bases). The CDR3 has 14 residues. The V end was cut by 3 bases, the J end by 2 bases, with 11 bases between. From germline, CDR1 is WNHNN and CDR2 SYGVQD (reference sequence). The CDR3 loop is CASSDRGSPYEQYF. Written as DNA, the CDR3 is TGCGCCAGCAGTGATAGGGGGAGTCCCTACGAGCAGTACTTC.

There are a few counts of this clone. The chain employs TRBV5-1 and TRBJ2-1, with 9 positions matching TRBD1. The J segment lost 6 bases and the V segment lost 4 bases, leaving 8 bases of the junction unmatched. CDR1 and CDR2 (germline): SGHRS, YFSETQ. The CDR3 totals 15 residues. In DNA form, the CDR3 reads TGCGCCAGCAGCGGTGGACAGGGGTTTCGCAATGAGCAGTTCTTC. It encodes CASSGGQGFRNEQFF.

V is TRBV28 and J is TRBJ2-1, with a possible D match to TRBD2 (6 bases). The CDR3 runs 17 residues. Germline CDR1 MDHEN, CDR2 SYDVKM. Trimming left V 5 bases short and J 2 bases short, with 19 bases between. Written as DNA, the CDR3 is TGTGCCAGCAGTCCTCGGGACTTCACTGGGACCTACAATGAGCAGTTCTTC. This codes for CASSPRDFTGTYNEQFF.

This clone appeared once. The V gene is TRBV5-8, the J gene TRBJ1-2, with 10 bases that match TRBD1. Germline trimming cut 4 bases from V and 5 bases from J; bases unmatched to any gene: 11. The CDR3 covers 16 residues. CDR1 is SGHTS, CDR2 YDEGEE, per germline. CDR3 amino acids: CASSQFGGTGDYGYTF. The CDR3 bases are TGTGCCAGCAGCCAGTTCGGGGGGACAGGGGATTATGGCTACACCTTC.

The genes are TRBV28 and TRBJ1-2; 9 bases fit TRBD1. The CDR3 is 14 amino acids. In germline, CDR1 is MDHEN, CDR2 SYDVKM. Losses at the gene ends were 6 bases for V and 3 bases for J; bases not matched to a gene: 5. As DNA, the CDR3 is TGTGCCAGCAGCAATACAGGGGGCGACTATGGCTACACCTTC. Amino acids: CASSNTGGDYGYTF.